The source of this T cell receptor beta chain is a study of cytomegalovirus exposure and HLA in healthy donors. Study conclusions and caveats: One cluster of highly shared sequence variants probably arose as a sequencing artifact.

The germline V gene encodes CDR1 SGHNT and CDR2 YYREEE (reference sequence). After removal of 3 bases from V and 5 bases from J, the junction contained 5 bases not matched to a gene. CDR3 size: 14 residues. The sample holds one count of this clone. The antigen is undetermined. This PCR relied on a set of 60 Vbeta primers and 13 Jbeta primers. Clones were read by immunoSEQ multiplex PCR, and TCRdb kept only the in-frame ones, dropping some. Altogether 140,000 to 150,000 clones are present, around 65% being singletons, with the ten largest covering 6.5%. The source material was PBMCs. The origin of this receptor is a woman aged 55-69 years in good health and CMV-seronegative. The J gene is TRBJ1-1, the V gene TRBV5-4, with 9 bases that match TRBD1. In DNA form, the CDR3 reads TGTGCCAGCAGCTCGACAGGGGGGAGAACTGAAGCTTTCTTT. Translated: CASSSTGGRTEAFF. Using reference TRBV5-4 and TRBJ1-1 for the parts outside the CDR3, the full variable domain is ETGVTQSPTHLIKTRGQQVTLRCSSQSGHNTVSWYQQALGQGPQFIFQYYREEENGRGNFPPRFSGLQFPNYSSELNVNALELDDSALYLCASSSTGGRTEAFFGQGTRLTVV.